The 27 T cell receptor beta chains in this list originate from one sample, sequenced in a study of immune evolution from preneoplasia to lung adenocarcinoma. This table comes from immunoSEQ multiplex PCR, and its TCRdb copy is limited to in-frame clones, with some not included. The sample lists 3,000 to 4,500 clones, about 75% seen once, with more than 13% in the top ten. The sequencing input was FFPE minimally invasive lung adenocarcinoma tissue. The receptors derive from a person aged 60 to 85 with lung adenocarcinoma.

This sequence joins TRBV6-5 and TRBJ1-1; TRBD1 matches 7 bases. The junction had 8 bases not matched to a gene; V was cut back by 2 bases and J by 5 bases. This CDR3 has 15 amino acids. In germline, CDR1 is MNHEY, CDR2 SVGAGI. The CDR3 sequence: CASSYEGGAGTEAFF. As DNA, the CDR3 is TGTGCCAGCAGTTACGAAGGGGGCGCGGGGACTGAAGCTTTCTTT.

The genes are TRBV10-3 and TRBJ2-6; TRBD1 is a possible D gene (6 bases). CDR1 is ENHRY, CDR2 SYGVKD, per germline. The CDR3 contains 18 residues. Trimming stripped 5 bases from V and 0 bases from J, with 17 bases between. In nucleotides, the CDR3 is TGTGCCATCAGTCGCCAGGGGAAAAACGTCTCTGGGGCCAACGTCCTGACTTTC. Encoded protein: CAISRQGKNVSGANVLTF.

This clone was seen only a few times. This CDR3 is CASSKIPAGEGDTQYF. The CDR3 DNA is TGTGCCAGCAGCAAAATCCCAGCGGGAGAAGGAGATACGCAGTATTTT. V and J are TRBV5-4 and TRBJ2-3; 8 nucleotides align to TRBD2. Germline V gene sequence: CDR1 SGHNT, CDR2 YYREEE (reference sequence). Unmatched junction bases numbered 12, after V lost 4 bases and J lost 5 bases. The CDR3 extends over 16 amino acids.

CDR3 residues: CASSYSASDRKYF. The CDR3 bases are TGTGCCAGCAGTTACTCGGCATCCGACCGGAAGTACTTC. This chain joins TRBV6-5 and TRBJ2-4; D uncertain. The CDR3 contains 13 residues. CDR1 and CDR2 (germline): MNHEY, SVGAGI. Trimming pared 0 bases from V and 14 bases from J, leaving 14 bases between.

The chain couples TRBV7-1 to TRBJ2-1; D might be TRBD2 (5 bases). TRBV7-1 is an ORF, with its function uncertain. V lost 7 bases and J lost 7, with 8 bases in between. The CDR3 runs to 11 residues. The CDR3 spells CASKEVNEQFF. The CDR3 coding sequence is TGTGCCAGCAAGGAGGTGAATGAGCAGTTCTTC.

This rearrangement joins TRBV29-1 to TRBJ1-2; TRBD1 might be the D (6 bases). Germline V lookup: CDR1 SQVTM, CDR2 ANQGSEA. V gave up 4 bases and J gave up 7 bases, with 19 bases separating them. CDR3 length equals 14 residues. For the CDR3, the DNA is TGCAGCGTTGTTGGTGAAACAGGGAGAAGTGGCTACACCTTC. It specifies CSVVGETGRSGYTF.

The chain links TRBV20-1 to TRBJ2-7, with D perhaps TRBD2 (5 bases). The CDR3 extends over 11 amino acids. V lost 5 bases, J lost 9 bases, and 14 bases lay in between. Germline V gene lookup returns CDR1 DFQATT and CDR2 SNEGSKA (reference sequence). CDR3 sequence (DNA): TGCAGTGCTTTCTATGCTGCGGGGCAGTACTTC. This sequence encodes CSAFYAAGQYF.

The genes are TRBV29-1 and TRBJ1-5; weak D call: TRBD1 (5 bases). Germline loops: CDR1 SQVTM, CDR2 ANQGSEA. The V end was cut by 4 bases, the J end by 0 bases, with 10 bases between. The CDR3 runs to 14 residues. Here the CDR3 reads CSVANGASNQPQHF. The DNA for the CDR3 is TGCAGCGTTGCAAACGGGGCTAGCAATCAGCCCCAGCATTTT.

This clone was observed once. The chain joins TRBV19 to TRBJ1-4; possibly TRBD1 for D (5 bases). The length of the CDR3 is 15 residues. Germline V gene sequence: CDR1 LNHDA, CDR2 SQIVND (reference sequence). Deletions cut 3 bases from V and 4 bases from J, with 12 bases between. CDR3 nucleotides: TGTGCCAGTAGTATCAAGGGGTCCCTTAATGAAAAACTGTTTTTT. It specifies CASSIKGSLNEKLFF.

The chain is built from TRBV7-9 and TRBJ2-2; TRBD2 matches at 8 bases. V dropped 10 bases and J dropped 3; count of bases not matched to a gene: 10. There are 15 residues in the CDR3. Germline CDR1 reads SEHNR; CDR2 reads FQNEAQ (reference sequence). The CDR3 DNA reads TGTGCCAACACGCCGGGAGGGAAGTACACCGGGGAGCTGTTTTTT. Translated, it gives CANTPGGKYTGELFF. Full variable domain (remainder filled in from reference TRBV7-9 and TRBJ2-2): DTGVSQNPRHKITKRGQNVTFRCDPISEHNRLYWYRQTLGQGPEFLTYFQNEAQLEKSRLLSDRFSAERPKGSFSTLEIQRTEQGDSAMYLCANTPGGKYTGELFFGEGSRLTVL.

J is TRBJ1-6 and V is TRBV19; 8 bases line up with TRBD1. Germline CDR1 reads LNHDA; CDR2 reads SQIVND (reference sequence). V gave up 5 bases and J gave up 15 bases; unmatched junction bases: 12. This CDR3 contains 14 residues. CDR3 bases: TGTGCCAGTAGTGGAAGGGACAGGAGTTTGCACCTCCACTTT. Translated: CASSGRDRSLHLHF.

The rearrangement links TRBV11-2 to TRBJ2-7; 9 bases are a match to TRBD2. V lost 10 bases and J lost 4; bases outside the gene matches: 20. Germline CDR1 is SGHAT and CDR2 is FQNNGV. The length of the CDR3 is 17 residues. In DNA, the CDR3 is TGTGCCACCAGAAGGGGGGGTATGATAGCGGGAGTTTACGAGCAGTACTTC. It is translated as CATRRGGMIAGVYEQYF.

The chain has TRBV10-1 and TRBJ2-1; 15 bases line up with TRBD2. Germline V gives CDR1 WNHNN, CDR2 SYGVQD (reference sequence). The CDR3 sequence is 14 residues long. Trimming at V came to 2 bases and at J to 14 bases, leaving 4 bases not matched to a gene. CDR3 region: CASSEGLAGGPKFF. The CDR3 bases are TGCGCCAGCAGTGAGGGACTAGCGGGAGGGCCTAAGTTCTTC.

This clone has just a few counts. The chain is built from TRBV5-8 and TRBJ1-5, with a tentative D call TRBD1 (6 bases). This CDR3 has 15 residues. Germline CDR1 is SGHTS and CDR2 is YDEGEE. Trimming stripped 4 bases from V and 0 bases from J, with 11 bases between. The CDR3 nucleotides read TGTGCCAGCAGCCCTGGACAGTCTAGCAATCAGCCCCAGCATTTT. Protein product: CASSPGQSSNQPQHF.

The chain carries TRBV27 and TRBJ2-3, with D possibly being TRBD2 (6 bases). There are 18 residues in the CDR3. V was shortened by 5 bases and J by 3 bases, with 24 bases between the two germline ends. Germline loops: CDR1 MNHEY, CDR2 SMNVEV (reference sequence). In DNA, the CDR3 is TGTGCCAGCAGTCCGGGACTTATTTCTCTCCGGATAACAGATACGCAGTATTTT. It translates to CASSPGLISLRITDTQYF.

This clone was picked up one time. The V and J genes are TRBV5-1 and TRBJ2-2, with TRBD2 matching 9 bases. Germline V gene data show CDR1 as SGHRS and CDR2 as YFSETQ. V trimming: 6 bases; J trimming: 0 bases; junction bases outside the gene matches: 9. The CDR3 runs to 17 residues. The chain's CDR3 is CASTKEAGGANTGELFF. DNA of the CDR3: TGCGCCAGCACCAAGGAAGCGGGAGGCGCGAACACCGGGGAGCTGTTTTTT.

The V gene is TRBV30, the J gene TRBJ2-7; D is ambiguous. Per the germline V gene, CDR1 is GTSNPN and CDR2 is SVGIG (reference sequence). CDR3 length: 14 amino acids. Trimming took off 1 base at V and 5 bases at J, with 15 bases between the two ends. This CDR3 reads CAWSGYSFWNEQYF. CDR3 nucleotide sequence: TGTGCCTGGAGTGGATACTCCTTCTGGAACGAGCAGTACTTC.

The rearrangement joins TRBV11-2 to TRBJ2-2; no reliable D call. The CDR3 length is 15 residues. Trimming pared 5 bases from V and 5 bases from J, leaving 15 bases between. Looked up from germline, CDR1 is SGHAT and CDR2 is FQNNGV. As DNA, the CDR3 is TGTGCCAGCAGCCCGAGATGGGCCCAAACCGGGGAGCTGTTTTTT. This translates into CASSPRWAQTGELFF.

The V gene is TRBV5-6, the J gene TRBJ2-2; 7 bases map to TRBD1. This CDR3 is built from 14 residues. Germline values: CDR1 SGHDT, CDR2 YYEEEE. V gave up 4 bases and J gave up 5 bases; unmatched junction bases: 5. This CDR3 is CASSLVQGTGELFF. The CDR3 DNA sequence: TGTGCCAGCAGCCTGGTACAGGGGACCGGGGAGCTGTTTTTT.

The chain combines TRBV7-3 with TRBJ2-7, with TRBD1 matching over 7 bases. The CDR3 contains 15 residues. The V gene end was trimmed by 6 bases and the J gene end by 4 bases; junction bases not matched to a gene: 12. Germline V lookup: CDR1 SGHTA, CDR2 FQGTGA. The CDR3 region has the DNA TGTGCCAGCAGTCTTGGTCCCGGGACAGAATACGAGCAGTACTTC. Amino acid sequence: CASSLGPGTEYEQYF.

This clone came up a few times. This rearrangement joins TRBV6-1 to TRBJ2-1, with a tentative D call TRBD2 (5 bases). The germline CDR1 and CDR2 sequences are MNHNS and SASEGT. Between the trimmed V and J ends, which lost 6 bases and 8 bases, there was a span of 17 bases. The CDR3 totals 14 residues. The CDR3 loop reads CASSTGVGVHEQFF. The CDR3, as DNA: TGTGCCAGCAGCACCGGGGTCGGGGTCCATGAGCAGTTCTTC.

This clone ranks as large. The rearrangement joins TRBV7-3 to TRBJ2-5; TRBD1 aligns across 9 bases. V lost 1 base and J lost 9; bases outside the gene matches: 12. Germline CDR1 is SGHTA and CDR2 is FQGTGA. The CDR3 is made up of 16 amino acids. The CDR3 region is CASSLRGDRAFGAQYF. In nucleotides, the CDR3 is TGTGCCAGCAGCTTAAGGGGGGACAGGGCTTTTGGGGCCCAGTACTTC. Combining the CDR3 with reference TRBV7-3 and TRBJ2-5 gives the whole variable domain GAGVSQTPSNKVTEKGKYVELRCDPISGHTALYWYRQSLGQGPEFLIYFQGTGAADDSGLPNDRFFAVRPEGSVSTLKIQRTERGDSAVYLCASSLRGDRAFGAQYFGPGTRLLVL.

V usage is TRBV7-9 and J usage is TRBJ2-1; D remains unclear. Germline V CDR1 and CDR2: SEHNR, FQNEAQ (reference sequence). Trimming shortened V by 5 bases and J by 14 bases, and 22 bases separated the two germline ends. The CDR3 runs 14 residues. Written as DNA, the CDR3 is TGTGCCAGCAGCACCCCCAGCAACCCTACAACGGAGTTCTTC. This translates into CASSTPSNPTTEFF.

This clone is classed as medium-sized. The chain employs TRBV7-9 and TRBJ1-1; TRBD1 matches 7 bases. The CDR3 sequence is 12 residues long. The germline gives CDR1 SEHNR, CDR2 FQNEAQ (reference sequence). Trimming cost V 6 bases and J 6 bases; bases outside gene matches: 4. CDR3 sequence (DNA): TGTGCCAGCAGACCTACAGGGGCTGAAGCTTTCTTT. It is translated as CASRPTGAEAFF.

This chain uses TRBV7-6 with TRBJ2-1; D gene unclear. CDR3 length equals 16 residues. Germline CDR1 and CDR2: SGHVS and FNYEAQ. V was pared by 5 bases and J by 7 bases, with 21 bases between. CDR3 DNA sequence: TGTGCCAGCAGCCCTGAGACTCTACGCCTCGGGAATGAGCAGTTCTTC. It encodes CASSPETLRLGNEQFF.

This clone was picked up a small number of times. The chain is built from TRBV10-2 and TRBJ2-7; D possibly corresponds to TRBD2 (6 bases). The V end lost 0 bases, the J end lost 0 bases, and 15 bases lay between the germline ends. The CDR3 consists of 17 residues. Germline CDR1 reads WSHSY; CDR2 reads SAAADI. CDR3 residues: CASSESTRGTFSYEQYF. The CDR3 DNA follows: TGCGCCAGCAGTGAGTCGACTCGGGGGACGTTCTCCTACGAGCAGTACTTC.

This rearrangement joins TRBV7-6 to TRBJ2-7, with 8 positions matching TRBD1. CDR3 length: 12 amino acids. CDR1 SGHVS and CDR2 FNYEAQ come from the germline V gene. Trimming cost V 3 bases and J 6 bases; bases outside gene matches: 1. CDR3 in DNA: TGTGCCAGCAGCTTCGGACAGGGCGAGCAGTACTTC. Its translation is CASSFGQGEQYF.